Sequencing of this T cell receptor beta chain was carried out in a study of shared clonotypes between healthy human individuals. Study background: Donors were a couple of women and a few men aged 18 to 49. Study-wide results and limits: Limitation of the genetic and exposure-history diversity represented came from the few donors.

Method: immunoSEQ multiplex PCR; TCRdb's copy keeps in-frame clones and lacks some. In the table there are 2 million to 2.5 million clones, just over 90% of which are singletons. Recent vaccinations or acute infections were absent in the healthy HIV-negative adult donors. Donors, without exception, were Caucasian adults residing in Nashville, Tennessee. V gave up 5 bases and J gave up 3 bases; unmatched junction bases: 7. Per the germline V gene, CDR1 is SGHVS and CDR2 is FQNEAQ. This CDR3 is 14 amino acids long. This clone has just one count. The target antigen is unknown. Material: naive CD4+ T cells from PBMCs. Subset denoted: CD45RA+ positively selected. The rearrangement joins TRBV7-8 to TRBJ2-7; 7 nucleotides align to TRBD1. The sequence was obtained from a man aged 18 to 35 in good health. Some clones in this sample may be carry-over from other donors' samples. The CDR3: CASSAAGTDYEQYF. The CDR3 region has the DNA TGTGCCAGCAGCGCTGCCGGGACAGACTACGAGCAGTACTTC.